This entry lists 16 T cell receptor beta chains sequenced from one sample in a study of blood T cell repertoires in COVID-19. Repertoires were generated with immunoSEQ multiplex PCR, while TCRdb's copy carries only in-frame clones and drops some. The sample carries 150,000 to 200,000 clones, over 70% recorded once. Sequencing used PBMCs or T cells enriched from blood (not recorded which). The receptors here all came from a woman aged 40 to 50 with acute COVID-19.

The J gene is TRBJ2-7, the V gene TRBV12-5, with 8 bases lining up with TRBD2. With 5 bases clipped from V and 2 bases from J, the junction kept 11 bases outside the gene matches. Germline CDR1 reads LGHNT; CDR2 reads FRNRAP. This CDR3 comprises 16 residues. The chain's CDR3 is CASGPMKREIPYEQYV. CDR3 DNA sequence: TGTGCTAGTGGTCCGATGAAGCGGGAGATCCCCTACGAGCAGTACGTC.

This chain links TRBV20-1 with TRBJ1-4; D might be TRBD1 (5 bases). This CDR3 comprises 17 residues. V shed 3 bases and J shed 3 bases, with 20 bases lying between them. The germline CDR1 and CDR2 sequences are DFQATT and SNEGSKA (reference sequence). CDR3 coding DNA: TGCAGTGCTAGTGGGCAGGGTCGGTCGGGGGCTAATGAAAAACTGTTTTTT. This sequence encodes CSASGQGRSGANEKLFF.

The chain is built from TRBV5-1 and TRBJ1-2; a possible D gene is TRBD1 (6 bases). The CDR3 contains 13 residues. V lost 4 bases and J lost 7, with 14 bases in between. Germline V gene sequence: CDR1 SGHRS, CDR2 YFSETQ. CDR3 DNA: TGCGCCAGCAGCAACCCCGGGACAAGTGGCTACACCTTC. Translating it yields CASSNPGTSGYTF.

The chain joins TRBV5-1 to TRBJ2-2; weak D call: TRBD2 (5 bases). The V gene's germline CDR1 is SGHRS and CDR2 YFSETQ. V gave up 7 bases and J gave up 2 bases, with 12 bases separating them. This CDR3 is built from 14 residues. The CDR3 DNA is TGCGCCAGCGGCGCGGGCTCTAACACCGGGGAGCTGTTTTTT. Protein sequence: CASGAGSNTGELFF.

CDR3 in amino acids: CASSFTGNIQYF. Written as DNA, the CDR3 is TGCGCCAGCAGCTTCACTGGAAACATTCAGTACTTC. The chain uses TRBV5-1 and TRBJ2-4; D not certain. V was cut by 2 bases and J by 6 bases, with 6 bases left in between. Germline values: CDR1 SGHRS, CDR2 YFSETQ. This CDR3 has 12 residues.

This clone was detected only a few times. CDR3 DNA sequence: TGCGCCAGCAGCTTGGACAGGGACACTGAAGCTTTCTTT. It codes for CASSLDRDTEAFF. The J gene is TRBJ1-1, the V gene TRBV5-1, with D possibly matching TRBD1 (6 bases). Looked up from germline, CDR1 is SGHRS and CDR2 is YFSETQ. Trimming took 0 bases from V and 3 from J, leaving 6 bases between them. The CDR3 spans 13 residues.

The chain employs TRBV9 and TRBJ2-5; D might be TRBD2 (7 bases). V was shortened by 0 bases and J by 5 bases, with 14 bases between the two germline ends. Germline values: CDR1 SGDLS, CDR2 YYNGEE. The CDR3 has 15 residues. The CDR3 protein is CASSVAGGLVETQYF. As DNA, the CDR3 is TGTGCCAGCAGCGTAGCGGGGGGCTTGGTGGAGACCCAGTACTTC.

CDR3 DNA sequence: TGTGCCAGCAGCCTACTAGGGACAGGGGGAACCTACGAGCAGTACTTC. Its protein product is CASSLLGTGGTYEQYF. The chain recombines TRBV7-9 with TRBJ2-7; 11 positions agree with TRBD1. V shed 5 bases, J shed 2 bases, and the junction held 8 bases outside the gene matches. CDR3 length equals 16 residues. Germline V gene sequence: CDR1 SEHNR, CDR2 FQNEAQ (reference sequence).

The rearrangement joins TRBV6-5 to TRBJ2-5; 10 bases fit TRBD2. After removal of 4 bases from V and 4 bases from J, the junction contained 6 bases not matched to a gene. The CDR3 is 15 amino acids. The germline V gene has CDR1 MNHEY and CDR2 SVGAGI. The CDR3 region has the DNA TGTGCCAGCAGTTCCTCTAGCGGGAGAGGAGAGACCCAGTACTTC. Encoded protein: CASSSSSGRGETQYF.

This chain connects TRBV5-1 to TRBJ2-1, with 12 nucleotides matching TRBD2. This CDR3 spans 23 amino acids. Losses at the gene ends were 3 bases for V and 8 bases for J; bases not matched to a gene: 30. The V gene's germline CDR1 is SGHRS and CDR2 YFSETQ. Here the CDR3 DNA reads TGCGCCAGCAGCTCCGAAGGGGGGCGCGGGCCTAGCGGGAGGGCCGCTTCGGTCCATGAGCAGTTCTTC. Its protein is CASSSEGGRGPSGRAASVHEQFF.

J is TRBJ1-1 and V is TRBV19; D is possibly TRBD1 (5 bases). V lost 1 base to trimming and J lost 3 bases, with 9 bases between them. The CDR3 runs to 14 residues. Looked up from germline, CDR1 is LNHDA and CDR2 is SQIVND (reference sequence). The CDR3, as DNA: TGTGCCAGTAGTATAGCGCCGGGGGACACTGAAGCTTTCTTT. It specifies CASSIAPGDTEAFF. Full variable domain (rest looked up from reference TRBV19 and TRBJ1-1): DGGITQSPKYLFRKEGQNVTLSCEQNLNHDAMYWYRQDPGQGLRLIYYSQIVNDFQKGDIAEGYSVSREKKESFPLTVTSAQKNPTAFYLCASSIAPGDTEAFFGQGTRLTVV.

The CDR3 DNA sequence: TGTGCCAGCAGTTTGCAGGGGGCGCGGAATTCACCCCTCCACTTT. It yields the protein CASSLQGARNSPLHF. The rearrangement uses TRBV27 and TRBJ1-6, with 8 bases identical to TRBD1. With V trimmed by 3 bases and J by 7 bases, 5 bases remained unmatched. The CDR3 contains 15 residues. The germline CDR1 and CDR2 sequences are MNHEY and SMNVEV (reference sequence).

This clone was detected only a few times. The CDR3 nucleotides are TGTGCCAGCAGCTGGGACAGGTCAAATCCCGAGCAGTACGTC. Translated, it gives CASSWDRSNPEQYV. The rearrangement joins TRBV5-6 to TRBJ2-7; 8 positions match TRBD1. V lost 3 bases, J lost 6 bases, and 8 bases stayed unmatched. The CDR3 consists of 14 residues. Germline V gene data show CDR1 as SGHDT and CDR2 as YYEEEE.

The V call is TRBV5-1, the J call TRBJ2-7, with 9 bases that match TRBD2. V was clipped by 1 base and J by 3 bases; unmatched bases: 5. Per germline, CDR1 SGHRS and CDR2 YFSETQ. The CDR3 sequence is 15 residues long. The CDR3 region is CASSLSGGSHYEQYF. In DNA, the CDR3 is TGCGCCAGCAGCTTGAGCGGGGGGAGCCACTACGAGCAGTACTTC.

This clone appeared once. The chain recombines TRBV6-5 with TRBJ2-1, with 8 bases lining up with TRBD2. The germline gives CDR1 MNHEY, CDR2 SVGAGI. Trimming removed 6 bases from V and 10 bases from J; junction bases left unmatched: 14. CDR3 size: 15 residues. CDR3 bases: TGTGCCAGCAGCCTCGGACTAGCAAGAGGTCGGGAGCAGTTCTTC. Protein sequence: CASSLGLARGREQFF.

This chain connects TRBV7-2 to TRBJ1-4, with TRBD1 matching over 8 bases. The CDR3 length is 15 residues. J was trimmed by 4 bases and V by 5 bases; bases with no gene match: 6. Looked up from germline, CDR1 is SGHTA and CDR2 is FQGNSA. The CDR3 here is CASSPRTGINEKLFF. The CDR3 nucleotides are TGTGCCAGCAGCCCACGGACAGGGATTAATGAAAAACTGTTTTTT.